Reported below is one TCR beta chain. Its specificity is not known. TCRB transcripts that were expressed got sequenced, as all of the isolated RNA had been reverse transcribed. Libraries were prepared by immunoSEQ multiplex PCR; TCRdb keeps only in-frame clonotypes and omits some of them. The sample includes hundreds of thousands of clones, around an eighth of them seen just once. The data are from a study of beta chain features in type 1 diabetes. About the research overall: Analysis included 95 million to 140 million sorted cells drawn from all samples.

Findings and caveats of the study: Patients with Type 1 diabetes showed moderately but significantly shorter TCRB CDR3s in all four CD4+ subsets.

There are 12 residues in the CDR3. Germline lookup yields CDR1 SQVTM and CDR2 ANQGSEA. It was one heparinised blood draw, averaging about 0.12 L, that each donor gave. Sorted populations all had greater than 98% purity. The sequence was obtained from a man aged 18 to 29 with type 1 diabetes. This sequence joins TRBV29-1 and TRBJ2-5, with D unresolved. With the DNA end fitting TRBJ2-7 better, the J assignment may be wrong. The sequenced sample was naive CD4+ T cells from blood. CDR3 nucleotide sequence: TGCAGCGTTGCCTGGCTTGCCTACGAGCAGTACTTC. Its protein product is CSVAWLAYEQYF.